What follows are 31 T cell receptor beta chains derived from one specimen sequenced in a study of OX40 agonist ivuxolimab in advanced cancers. The library was produced with the immunoSEQ multiplex PCR assay. TCRdb obtained this table from immuneACCESS and retained in-frame rearrangements with V and J assigned. These tables miss some clones; where compared with another copy, unresolved V genes account for less than half of the shortfall, and the remainder is unexplained. The table for this sample lists fewer than 70,000 clones; 75% to 85% of them were counted only once. The top ten clonotypes cover approximately 1.5% of the sample. Sequencing used CD4+ or CD8+ T cells sorted from blood, obtained in a trial of the OX40 agonist ivuxolimab. Receptors were obtained from an adult with an advanced solid tumor such as melanoma, head and neck, liver or kidney cancer.

This clone has a handful of counts. This chain's CDR3 is CASSLVVIDAGGEQYF. The CDR3 DNA is TGTGCCAGCAGCTTAGTAGTAATTGATGCGGGTGGCGAGCAGTACTTC. V and J are TRBV7-8 and TRBJ2-7, with a possible D match to TRBD2 (5 bases). From germline, CDR1 is SGHVS and CDR2 FQNEAQ. V lost 1 base, J lost 6 bases, and 19 bases lay in between. The length of the CDR3 is 16 residues.

J is TRBJ1-6 and V is TRBV6-5, with D possibly TRBD1 on 5 matching bases. The CDR3 runs 14 residues. Germline V gives CDR1 MNHEY, CDR2 SVGAGI. CDR3 region: CAGRGSSYNSPLHF. The DNA of the CDR3 is TGTGCAGGGCGGGGGAGCTCCTATAATTCACCCCTCCACTTT.

CDR3 protein: CAISEGLARNIQYF. CDR3 nucleotides: TGTGCCATCAGTGAGGGACTAGCAAGAAACATTCAGTACTTC. J is TRBJ2-4 and V is TRBV10-3, with 8 bases fitting TRBD2. V lost 2 bases, J lost 6 bases, and 3 bases stayed unmatched. The CDR3 loop spans 14 amino acids. From germline, CDR1 is ENHRY and CDR2 SYGVKD.

This clone was found once. The V gene is TRBV6-4, the J gene TRBJ2-5, with D tentatively TRBD1 or TRBD2 (6 bases each). The CDR3 is 15 residues long. V lost 4 bases to trimming and J lost 2 bases, with 14 bases between them. Germline lookup yields CDR1 MRHNA and CDR2 SNTAGT. The CDR3 DNA follows: TGTGCCAGCAGTGGTTTGGGGGGCGAACAAGAGACCCAGTACTTC. Translating gives CASSGLGGEQETQYF.

V usage is TRBV9 and J usage is TRBJ2-1, with D possibly TRBD2 on 6 matching bases. The CDR3 extends over 14 amino acids. The germline gives CDR1 SGDLS, CDR2 YYNGEE. V was trimmed by 2 bases and J by 0 bases, leaving 6 bases between them. The CDR3 spells CASSVSGSYNEQFF. The CDR3 DNA reads TGTGCCAGCAGCGTTAGCGGCTCCTACAATGAGCAGTTCTTC.

This chain links TRBV5-6 with TRBJ2-7; a possible D gene is TRBD2 (6 bases). The germline gives CDR1 SGHDT, CDR2 YYEEEE. V was clipped by 5 bases and J by 7 bases, with 25 bases between them. The CDR3 totals 16 residues. The DNA of the CDR3 is TGTGCCAGCAGTACCTCCTTCTGGCGGGAATCTGGGGAGCAGTACTTC. This codes for CASSTSFWRESGEQYF.

The chain links TRBV5-1 to TRBJ2-7; D unresolved. V lost 4 bases and J lost 5, with 19 bases in between. The CDR3 is made up of 15 amino acids. Germline CDR1 is SGHRS and CDR2 is YFSETQ. DNA for the CDR3: TGCGCCAGCAGCCCTGTGACCATGGTCAACCACGAGCAGTACTTC. Translating it yields CASSPVTMVNHEQYF.

This chain uses TRBV27 with TRBJ2-4, with D perhaps matching TRBD1 or TRBD2 (5 bases each). Trimming cost V 3 bases and J 7 bases, with 16 bases left between them. Germline V gives CDR1 MNHEY, CDR2 SMNVEV (reference sequence). The CDR3 is 15 amino acids. CDR3 nucleotides: TGTGCCAGCAGTTTGTGGGGGAGCGCTGACAACATTCAGTACTTC. Residues: CASSLWGSADNIQYF.

Concerning this clone itself: One end of the junction varies from germline; a read error may be responsible. The V call is TRBV2, the J call TRBJ2-7; tentatively, D is TRBD2 (5 bases). The CDR3 is 11 residues long. The germline gives CDR1 SNHLY, CDR2 FYNNEI. The CDR3 nucleotides read TGTGCCAGCAGTGAATGGGTGTCCGGGAACTTC. This translates into CASSEWVSGNF.

This chain uses TRBV7-2 with TRBJ1-2; the D is unclear. V gave up 5 bases and J gave up 4 bases, with 11 bases separating them. This CDR3 region has 13 residues. The V gene's germline CDR1 is SGHTA and CDR2 FQGNSA. The CDR3: CASSHDLVYGYTF. For the CDR3, the DNA is TGTGCCAGCAGCCACGACCTAGTCTATGGCTACACCTTC.

The rearrangement uses TRBV4-1 and TRBJ2-5; 7 nucleotides line up with TRBD2. There are 15 residues in the CDR3. The germline V gene has CDR1 MGHRA and CDR2 YSYEKL. The V and J ends lost 1 base and 2 bases, in that order; junction bases with no gene match: 4. The chain's CDR3 is CASSQVGRGQETQYF. The CDR3 DNA reads TGCGCCAGCAGCCAAGTTGGGCGGGGGCAAGAGACCCAGTACTTC.

The chain uses TRBV5-1 and TRBJ2-7; 9 bases align to TRBD1. The CDR3 spans 14 residues. Germline assignment: CDR1 SGHRS and CDR2 YFSETQ. Unmatched junction bases numbered 6, after V lost 4 bases and J lost 4 bases. The CDR3 region has the DNA TGCGCCAGCAGCCCCGGGACAGGGCGTTACGAGCAGTACTTC. Protein: CASSPGTGRYEQYF.

A note on this clone: Because the CDR3 is missing its conserved closing phenylalanine or tryptophan, this is likely a read error. V usage is TRBV7-2 and J usage is TRBJ2-7, with 8 bases lining up with TRBD1. Trimming removed 5 bases from V and 2 bases from J; junction bases left unmatched: 5. CDR3 length: 14 amino acids. Germline CDR1 reads SGHTA; CDR2 reads FQGNSA. The CDR3 here is CASSRRQGPYEQYL. The CDR3, as DNA: TGTGCCAGCAGCCGCCGACAGGGGCCCTACGAGCAGTACCTC.

The rearrangement links TRBV18 to TRBJ2-5; D remains unclear. The end of the DNA fits TRBJ2-7 better, so the J call may be wrong. This CDR3 contains 14 residues. CDR1 KGHSH and CDR2 LQKENI come from the germline V gene. The CDR3 here is CASSVEEQSYEQYF. DNA for the CDR3: TGTGCCAGCTCAGTTGAGGAACAGTCCTACGAGCAGTACTTC.

J is TRBJ2-2 and V is TRBV7-2; possible D gene TRBD1, 6 bases. Looked up from germline, CDR1 is SGHTA and CDR2 is FQGNSA. CDR3 length: 16 residues. V was cut by 0 bases and J by 0 bases, with 8 bases left in between. Here the CDR3 reads CASSLAAGANTGELFF. In nucleotides, the CDR3 is TGTGCCAGCAGCTTAGCCGCAGGGGCGAACACCGGGGAGCTGTTTTTT.

CDR3 amino acids: CASKTGTGIYEQYF. CDR3 sequence (DNA): TGTGCCAGCAAAACAGGGACTGGGATCTACGAGCAGTACTTC. The chain couples TRBV27 to TRBJ2-7, with D perhaps TRBD1 or TRBD2 (6 bases each). The V gene's germline CDR1 is MNHEY and CDR2 SMNVEV (reference sequence). Trimming took 7 bases from V and 3 from J, leaving 16 bases between them. The CDR3 sequence is 14 residues long.

The chain carries TRBV4-3 and TRBJ2-5, with 7 bases identical to TRBD2. Germline CDR1 is LGHNA and CDR2 is YSLEER. Trimming took 1 base from V and 5 from J; bases not matched to a gene: 10. The CDR3 runs 16 residues. The CDR3 here is CASSQGIGRKEETQYF. The CDR3 DNA reads as TGCGCCAGCAGCCAAGGGATCGGGAGGAAGGAGGAGACCCAGTACTTC.

J is TRBJ2-5 and V is TRBV30, with 10 bases fitting TRBD2. Germline CDR1 reads GTSNPN; CDR2 reads SVGIG (reference sequence). J gave up 5 bases and V 0 bases, and 3 bases lay outside the gene matches. The CDR3 loop spans 14 amino acids. CDR3 loop: CAWSVGLAAETQYF. CDR3 nucleotide sequence: TGTGCCTGGAGTGTAGGACTAGCGGCGGAGACCCAGTACTTC.

The chain couples TRBV2 to TRBJ1-5; D is undetermined. The CDR3 is 11 residues long. From germline, CDR1 is SNHLY and CDR2 FYNNEI. V was shortened by 2 bases and J by 11 bases, with 7 bases between the two germline ends. The CDR3 nucleotides read TGTGCCAGCAGTGAAAGATCGGCCCAGCATTTT. This gives the protein CASSERSAQHF. Looking up the rest from reference TRBV2 and TRBJ1-5 gives the full variable domain: EPEVTQTPSHQVTQMGQEVILRCVPISNHLYFYWYRQILGQKVEFLVSFYNNEISEKSEIFDDQFSVERPDGSNFTLKIRSTKLEDSAMYFCASSERSAQHFGDGTRLSIL.

The V and J genes are TRBV7-2 and TRBJ2-5; TRBD2 matches at 9 bases. The CDR3 spans 15 residues. The trim removed 1 base at V and 4 bases at J, leaving 4 bases unmatched. Germline V gene data show CDR1 as SGHTA and CDR2 as FQGNSA. The CDR3 here is CASSLGGRALETQYF. The CDR3 DNA reads TGTGCCAGCAGCTTAGGCGGGAGGGCCCTAGAGACCCAGTACTTC.

This clone was seen more than once but under ten times. The chain is built from TRBV5-4 and TRBJ2-2; TRBD2 aligns across 10 bases. The CDR3 contains 16 residues. The germline CDR1 and CDR2 sequences are SGHNT and YYREEE (reference sequence). J gave up 5 bases and V 3 bases, and 7 bases lay outside the gene matches. The CDR3 spells CASSWLAGARTGELFF. The CDR3 DNA is TGTGCCAGCAGCTGGCTAGCGGGAGCTCGGACCGGGGAGCTGTTTTTT.

The chain recombines TRBV5-1 with TRBJ1-2; a possible D gene is TRBD1 (6 bases). The CDR3 extends over 15 amino acids. Trimming stripped 3 bases from V and 8 bases from J, with 20 bases between. Germline V gene lookup returns CDR1 SGHRS and CDR2 YFSETQ. CDR3 DNA: TGCGCCAGCAGCTACCCTCCCCCAGGGGAGGACGGCTACACCTTC. Protein: CASSYPPPGEDGYTF.

Concerning this clone: The germline gene is not matched at one end of the junction; a read error may be the cause. This chain uses TRBV7-7 with TRBJ2-5; D not certain. The CDR3 runs to 13 residues. Germline CDR1 is SSHAT and CDR2 is FNYEAQ (reference sequence). CDR3 nucleotide sequence: TGTGCTAGCAGCTTCTCATCTCAAGAGACCCAGTACTTC. This encodes CASSFSSQETQYF.

This chain joins TRBV5-1 and TRBJ2-1, with 8 bases matching TRBD1. Per the germline V gene, CDR1 is SGHRS and CDR2 is YFSETQ. The CDR3 sequence is 14 residues long. V was pared by 0 bases and J by 5 bases, with 1 base of the junction left unmatched. As DNA, the CDR3 is TGCGCCAGCAGCTTGGACAGGGGGAACAATGAGCAGTTCTTC. It codes for CASSLDRGNNEQFF.

The chain uses TRBV20-1 and TRBJ1-2; a weak D match, TRBD1 (6 bases). The CDR3 is made up of 10 amino acids. Germline lookup yields CDR1 DFQATT and CDR2 SNEGSKA (reference sequence). The CDR3 DNA reads TGCAGGGTTCGAGGGGGGGGCTACACCTTC. The encoded protein is CRVRGGGYTF.

The chain is built from TRBV7-2 and TRBJ2-3; D not certain. The V gene lost 0 bases and the J gene lost 7 bases, with 11 bases spanning the gap. CDR3 length: 14 residues. The germline V gene encodes CDR1 SGHTA and CDR2 FQGNSA. The CDR3 sequence: CASSLANPTNTQYF. The CDR3 DNA follows: TGTGCCAGCAGCTTAGCCAACCCGACAAATACGCAGTATTTT.

The gene calls are TRBV2 and TRBJ2-7, with TRBD1 matching 10 bases. The length of the CDR3 is 14 residues. V lost 5 bases, J lost 2 bases, and 3 bases stayed unmatched. CDR1 is SNHLY and CDR2 is FYNNEI in the germline V gene. Here the CDR3 DNA reads TGTGCCAGCAGTTATGGGACAGGGGCCTACGAGCAGTACTTC. Translating it yields CASSYGTGAYEQYF.

This sequence joins TRBV5-1 and TRBJ2-1; 7 positions match TRBD2. The V gene's germline CDR1 is SGHRS and CDR2 YFSETQ. This CDR3 contains 15 residues. The junction had 6 bases not matched to a gene; V was cut back by 1 base and J by 5 bases. CDR3 region: CASSLSASGDNEQFF. The CDR3 nucleotides read TGCGCCAGCAGCTTGTCGGCTAGCGGAGACAATGAGCAGTTCTTC.

This clone has just one count. DNA for the CDR3: TGTGCCAGCAGCTTAGCGGGGCAGAGGGAGACCCAGTACTTC. It translates to CASSLAGQRETQYF. V usage is TRBV7-7 and J usage is TRBJ2-5, with D maybe TRBD1 (5 bases). This CDR3 has 14 amino acids. The V end was cut by 0 bases, the J end by 5 bases, with 10 bases between. The germline CDR1 and CDR2 sequences are SSHAT and FNYEAQ (reference sequence). The full variable domain, with the rest looked up from reference TRBV7-7 and TRBJ2-5, is GAGVSQSPRYKVTKRGQDVTLRCDPISSHATLYWYQQALGQGPEFLTYFNYEAQPDKSGLPSDRFSAERPEGSISTLTIQRTEQRDSAMYRCASSLAGQRETQYFGPGTRLLVL.

This chain connects TRBV5-4 to TRBJ2-3; 7 bases line up with TRBD2. Germline trimming cut 3 bases from V and 4 bases from J; bases unmatched to any gene: 11. CDR3 size: 16 residues. The germline gives CDR1 SGHNT, CDR2 YYREEE (reference sequence). CDR3 in DNA: TGTGCCAGCAGCTCCCCGGGACGCCGGGGGGCAGATACGCAGTATTTT. Its translation: CASSSPGRRGADTQYF.

The chain carries TRBV4-3 and TRBJ2-2; no clear D gene. Per germline, CDR1 LGHNA and CDR2 YSLEER. CDR3 size: 17 residues. V shed 0 bases and J shed 1 base, with 12 bases lying between them. DNA of the CDR3: TGCGCCAGCAGCCAAGATCGGGTATCTAGGAACACCGGGGAGCTGTTTTTT. Amino acids: CASSQDRVSRNTGELFF.